One and the same sample provided the 8 T cell receptor beta chains below, sequenced in a study of shared clonotypes between healthy human individuals. Here immunoSEQ multiplex PCR was the method, and the copy in TCRdb shows in-frame clones only, minus some. Of about 1.5 million clones in the sample, approximately 96% were seen once. Material: naive CD4+ T cells sorted from blood. Subset of the sample: CD45RA+ positively selected. Receptors originate from a man aged 30-40 years in good health.

This clone was picked up one time. The chain joins TRBV28 to TRBJ1-2; maybe TRBD1 (5 bases). The germline V gene has CDR1 MDHEN and CDR2 SYDVKM. The CDR3 is 14 residues long. The germline V and J ends were trimmed by 8 bases and 4 bases, with 17 bases remaining between them. The CDR3 coding sequence is TGTGCCAGCGGGATATCGGGACGGCTCTATGGCTACACCTTC. This codes for CASGISGRLYGYTF.

V and J are TRBV4-1 and TRBJ1-3, with D tentatively TRBD1 (5 bases). CDR1 is MGHRA, CDR2 YSYEKL, per germline. V was pared by 2 bases and J by 0 bases, with 8 bases between. The CDR3 extends over 15 amino acids. The CDR3 sequence: CASSQPGTSGNTIYF. CDR3 DNA: TGCGCCAGCAGCCAACCAGGGACCTCTGGAAACACCATATATTTT.

The V call is TRBV28, the J call TRBJ2-1; unclear D gene. Trimming left V 10 bases short and J 0 bases short, with 10 bases between. The CDR3 runs to 13 residues. In germline, CDR1 is MDHEN, CDR2 SYDVKM. The chain's CDR3 is CATRHRSYNEQFF. CDR3 sequence (DNA): TGTGCCACCCGACACCGCTCCTACAATGAGCAGTTCTTC.

The chain employs TRBV27 and TRBJ1-5; TRBD1 matches at 12 bases. V dropped 5 bases and J dropped 7; count of bases not matched to a gene: 18. Germline lookup yields CDR1 MNHEY and CDR2 SMNVEV (reference sequence). CDR3 length: 19 residues. CDR3 region: CASSRGSGTGGVLGQPQHF. DNA of the CDR3: TGTGCCAGCAGTCGAGGTTCCGGGACAGGGGGCGTTTTGGGCCAGCCCCAGCATTTT.

The genes are TRBV10-1 and TRBJ2-3, with 10 positions matching TRBD1. Germline CDR1 is WNHNN and CDR2 is SYGVQD (reference sequence). The CDR3 spans 15 residues. With V trimmed by 5 bases and J by 6 bases, 8 bases remained unmatched. CDR3 DNA sequence: TGCGCCAGCAGTCAGAGACAGGGGGCATCTGATACGCAGTATTTT. It codes for CASSQRQGASDTQYF.

This chain joins TRBV30 and TRBJ2-2, with a weak D call TRBD1 (6 bases). CDR1 GTSNPN and CDR2 SVGIG come from the germline V gene (reference sequence). V gave up 8 bases and J gave up 4 bases, with 17 bases separating them. This CDR3 comprises 14 residues. The CDR3 loop reads CAHTLIGGTGELFF. The CDR3 DNA reads TGTGCCCATACCTTGATAGGGGGCACCGGGGAGCTGTTTTTT.

V is TRBV7-6 and J is TRBJ2-7; D assignment may be TRBD1 or TRBD2 (5 bases each). This CDR3 is built from 15 residues. Looked up from germline, CDR1 is SGHVS and CDR2 is FNYEAQ. Trimming took 5 bases from V and 6 from J, leaving 20 bases between them. CDR3 DNA sequence: TGTGCCAGCAGCCCGATTTCCGGGACGAGTGGCGAGCAGTACTTC. Translation gives CASSPISGTSGEQYF. Full variable domain (rest looked up from reference TRBV7-6 and TRBJ2-7): GAGVSQSPRYKVTKRGQDVALRCDPISGHVSLYWYRQALGQGPEFLTYFNYEAQQDKSGLPNDRFSAERPEGSISTLTIQRTEQRDSAMYRCASSPISGTSGEQYFGPGTRLTVT.

This chain links TRBV28 with TRBJ2-1; weak D call: TRBD1 (6 bases). CDR1 and CDR2 from the germline V gene are MDHEN and SYDVKM. Trimming took 1 base from V and 7 from J, leaving 11 bases between them. CDR3 size: 14 residues. CDR3 in amino acids: CASSLYLRGNEQFF. For the CDR3, the DNA is TGTGCCAGCAGTTTATACCTTAGGGGGAATGAGCAGTTCTTC.